Below are 19 T cell receptor beta chains sequenced from a single sample in a study of T cells after yellow fever vaccination. TCRdb passed the 5' RACE reads through MiXCR, listing each CDR3 protein once. The data hold 300,000 to 400,000 distinct CDR3 sequences, with 8.5% to 9% observed a single time. The specimen was PBMCs, collected on the day of the first yellow fever vaccination. These receptors were taken from a man younger than 35 who received the YFV17D yellow fever vaccine.

The gene calls are TRBV9 and TRBJ1-1, with D tentatively TRBD1 (5 bases). The CDR3 has 13 amino acids. In germline, CDR1 is SGDLS, CDR2 YYNGEE. Trimming took off 2 bases at V and 2 bases at J, with 7 bases between the two ends. CDR3 DNA sequence: TGTGCCAGCAGCGTCGGGGCTAACACTGAAGCTTTCTTT. This codes for CASSVGANTEAFF.

V usage is TRBV2 and J usage is TRBJ2-1, with no clear D. CDR3 size: 10 residues. Germline V lookup: CDR1 SNHLY, CDR2 FYNNEI. V was pared by 7 bases and J by 5 bases, with 3 bases between. The CDR3 is CASINNEQFF. DNA of the CDR3: TGTGCCAGCATAAACAATGAGCAGTTCTTC.

This clonotype has more than one count but fewer than ten. The genes are TRBV28 and TRBJ1-5; the match to TRBD1 covers 7 bases. Germline V gene sequence: CDR1 MDHEN, CDR2 SYDVKM. The CDR3 loop spans 14 amino acids. V lost 6 bases, J lost 6 bases, and 8 bases stayed unmatched. The CDR3 DNA sequence: TGTGCCAGCAGGACAGGGTCTGTAGGTCAGCCCCAGCATTTT. Protein: CASRTGSVGQPQHF.

This clonotype was seen repeatedly, ten times or more. The rearrangement joins TRBV19 to TRBJ2-1, with TRBD1 matching over 7 bases. Germline CDR1 is LNHDA and CDR2 is SQIVND (reference sequence). CDR3 length: 15 amino acids. Unmatched junction bases numbered 8, after V lost 9 bases and J lost 0 bases. The CDR3 here is CASKLPGGSYNEQFF. The CDR3 nucleotides are TGTGCCAGCAAGCTCCCAGGGGGCTCCTACAATGAGCAGTTCTTC.

This clonotype has a count of ten or more. The genes are TRBV7-2 and TRBJ2-3; D is possibly TRBD2 (5 bases). The CDR3 is made up of 12 amino acids. The germline V and J ends were trimmed by 5 bases and 5 bases, with 8 bases remaining between them. Germline assignment: CDR1 SGHTA and CDR2 FQGNSA. The CDR3 bases are TGTGCCAGCAGCCCGACTATAGATACGCAGTATTTT. Translating it yields CASSPTIDTQYF.

This clonotype has more than one count but fewer than ten. This sequence joins TRBV7-3 and TRBJ2-1, with D unresolved. The V end was cut by 3 bases, the J end by 1 base, with 7 bases between. CDR1 and CDR2 from the germline V gene are SGHTA and FQGTGA. The CDR3 contains 14 residues. The CDR3 here is CASSFVGSYNEQFF. Here the CDR3 DNA reads TGTGCCAGCAGCTTTGTTGGATCCTACAATGAGCAGTTCTTC.

There are a few counts of this clonotype. The chain links TRBV6-1 to TRBJ1-2; D possibly corresponds to TRBD1 (6 bases). V was trimmed by 6 bases and J by 4 bases, leaving 12 bases between them. Germline V gives CDR1 MNHNS, CDR2 SASEGT. CDR3 size: 13 residues. DNA of the CDR3: TGTGCCAGCAGCGCGACAGGCCTCTATGGCTACACCTTC. It encodes CASSATGLYGYTF.

The chain joins TRBV7-9 to TRBJ2-5, with D unresolved. Trimming left V 4 bases short and J 1 base short, with 13 bases between. The length of the CDR3 is 15 residues. CDR1 is SEHNR and CDR2 is FQNEAQ in the germline V gene (reference sequence). For the CDR3, the DNA is TGTGCCAGCAGCTCTGGGCCCCCCGCCCAAGAGACCCAGTACTTC. It translates to CASSSGPPAQETQYF.

The J gene is TRBJ1-1, the V gene TRBV4-1; 9 nucleotides agree with TRBD1. Germline V lookup: CDR1 MGHRA, CDR2 YSYEKL. The CDR3 sequence is 19 residues long. V shed 1 base, J shed 0 bases, and the junction held 12 bases outside the gene matches. The CDR3 region is CASSQARDREPPMNTEAFF. DNA for the CDR3: TGCGCCAGCAGCCAAGCGAGGGACAGGGAGCCTCCGATGAACACTGAAGCTTTCTTT.

This clonotype has more than one count but fewer than ten. The gene calls are TRBV20-1 and TRBJ2-5; D is undetermined. The CDR3 is made up of 11 amino acids. From germline, CDR1 is DFQATT and CDR2 SNEGSKA (reference sequence). The germline V and J ends were trimmed by 6 bases and 5 bases, with 10 bases remaining between them. The CDR3 here is CSAGRTETQYF. The CDR3 bases are TGCAGTGCGGGCCGGACGGAGACCCAGTACTTC.

V usage is TRBV6-5 and J usage is TRBJ2-1, with 9 nucleotides matching TRBD1. Germline CDR1 MNHEY, CDR2 SVGAGI. The CDR3 is made up of 17 amino acids. J lost 5 bases, V lost 0 bases, and 8 bases had no gene match. The CDR3 nucleotides are TGTGCCAGCAGTTACTCGATGGGGACAGGGCGTGACAATGAGCAGTTCTTC. Amino acids: CASSYSMGTGRDNEQFF.

In its sample, this clonotype was seen many times. The chain carries TRBV6-5 and TRBJ1-1; D gene ambiguous. Germline V gene sequence: CDR1 MNHEY, CDR2 SVGAGI. CDR3 length equals 14 residues. V gave up 0 bases and J gave up 4 bases, with 9 bases separating them. The CDR3, as DNA: TGTGCCAGCAGTTACTCTGGCGGTTTCACTGAAGCTTTCTTT. Its translation is CASSYSGGFTEAFF.

This clonotype has just a few counts. The gene calls are TRBV9 and TRBJ2-5, with TRBD2 identical over 10 bases. The CDR3 is 18 amino acids. The V and J ends lost 0 bases and 1 base, in that order; junction bases with no gene match: 9. The germline V gene has CDR1 SGDLS and CDR2 YYNGEE. The DNA for the CDR3 is TGTGCCAGCAGCGTAGCGTTGGCTAGCGGGGGACCCCAAGAGACCCAGTACTTC. As protein: CASSVALASGGPQETQYF.

The V and J genes are TRBV9 and TRBJ1-2, with D perhaps matching TRBD1 (6 bases). V lost 4 bases, J lost 2 bases, and 15 bases lay in between. Germline values: CDR1 SGDLS, CDR2 YYNGEE. There are 15 residues in the CDR3. CDR3 DNA: TGTGCCAGCAGCCCCTACAGGGTCTTCAACTATGGCTACACCTTC. Protein sequence: CASSPYRVFNYGYTF.

This clonotype was detected a few times. This chain links TRBV7-6 with TRBJ2-3; weak D call: TRBD2 (6 bases). V was trimmed by 5 bases and J by 0 bases, leaving 15 bases between them. The CDR3 spans 16 residues. Per the germline V gene, CDR1 is SGHVS and CDR2 is FNYEAQ. This CDR3 reads CASSRGGGTSTDTQYF. In DNA, the CDR3 is TGTGCCAGCAGCCGCGGCGGAGGGACTAGCACAGATACGCAGTATTTT.

This clonotype has only a few counts. The genes are TRBV6-1 and TRBJ2-3, with 7 bases aligning to TRBD1. Trimming removed 7 bases from V and 1 base from J; junction bases left unmatched: 8. This CDR3 is built from 15 residues. Germline V CDR1 and CDR2: MNHNS, SASEGT. The CDR3 loop is CASTEDRPRTDTQYF. CDR3 coding DNA: TGTGCCAGCACCGAGGACAGGCCCCGCACAGATACGCAGTATTTT.

This clonotype was counted a few times. The rearrangement joins TRBV6-5 to TRBJ2-6, with D possibly matching TRBD1 (6 bases). The germline V gene encodes CDR1 MNHEY and CDR2 SVGAGI. The V end lost 4 bases, the J end lost 0 bases, and 13 bases lay between the germline ends. The CDR3 spans 17 residues. CDR3 nucleotides: TGTGCCAGCAGTTTCTTACAGGGTTCCTCTGGGGCCAACGTCCTGACTTTC. Amino acid sequence: CASSFLQGSSGANVLTF.

This clonotype has just a few counts. The chain combines TRBV4-2 with TRBJ1-4; D is possibly TRBD1 (5 bases). Germline CDR1 reads LGHNA; CDR2 reads YNFKEQ. Trimming left V 1 base short and J 4 bases short, with 10 bases between. The CDR3 has 15 residues. The CDR3 region has the DNA TGTGCCAGCAGCCAAGGGGGGGAGAATAATGAAAAACTGTTTTTT. This sequence encodes CASSQGGENNEKLFF.

The chain joins TRBV29-1 to TRBJ1-2; TRBD1 aligns across 8 bases. Trimming took 1 base from V and 3 from J; bases not matched to a gene: 7. CDR3 size: 15 residues. CDR1 and CDR2 (germline): SQVTM, ANQGSEA. The CDR3 nucleotides read TGCAGCGTTGAAGCGGACAGGGACCTGTACTATGGCTACACCTTC. Translation gives CSVEADRDLYYGYTF.